A selection of T cell receptor beta chains follows, all from one sample in a study of shared clonotypes between healthy human individuals. Using immunoSEQ multiplex PCR, the repertoire was profiled, and TCRdb retains in-frame clones only, with some absent. The sample shows approximately 1.9 million clones, 85% to 95% of them seen only once. Sequencing was done on a sample of naive CD8+ T cells from PBMCs. Every receptor here comes from a man between 18 and 35 years old in good health. Some clones in this sample may be carry-over from other donors' samples. The CDR3 runs from the conserved cysteine through the conserved F or W. Fields, in order: V gene, J gene, D gene, clone size, CDR3 DNA, CDR3 protein. D genes are given only for firm matches. Not every row has a clone size; where given, it reads once, few, many or a size class.

V gene: TRBV11-3; J gene: TRBJ2-7; D gene: TRBD2; clone size: -; CDR3 DNA: TGTGCCAGCAGCTTAAACAGCGGGAGTTTCGAGCAGTACTTC; CDR3 protein: CASSLNSGSFEQYF
V gene: TRBV2; J gene: TRBJ2-5; D gene: -; clone size: -; CDR3 DNA: TGTGCCAGCACCTCCTCAGGGGGAGGGACCCAGTACTTC; CDR3 protein: CASTSSGGGTQYF
V gene: TRBV30; J gene: TRBJ1-1; D gene: TRBD1; clone size: -; CDR3 DNA: TGTGCCTGGAGTCCCGGGACAGGGAAAGCTTTCTTT; CDR3 protein: CAWSPGTGKAFF
V gene: TRBV27; J gene: TRBJ2-5; D gene: TRBD1; clone size: -; CDR3 DNA: TGTGCCAGCAGGGACAGGGGGAGCCAAGAGACCCAGTACTTC; CDR3 protein: CASRDRGSQETQYF
V gene: TRBV7-9; J gene: TRBJ2-2; D gene: TRBD2; clone size: -; CDR3 DNA: TGTGCCAGCAGCTCCCCTAGCGGGAGAAGAGACGGGGAGCTGTTTTTT; CDR3 protein: CASSSPSGRRDGELFF
V gene: TRBV7-9; J gene: TRBJ1-1; D gene: -; clone size: -; CDR3 DNA: TGTGCCAGCAGCTTAGTAGGACGGGGGATTACTGAAGCTTTCTTT; CDR3 protein: CASSLVGRGITEAFF
V gene: TRBV4-1; J gene: TRBJ2-7; D gene: -; clone size: -; CDR3 DNA: TGCGCCAGCAGCCAAAGAATCAGGGTGGACGAGCAGTACTTC; CDR3 protein: CASSQRIRVDEQYF
V gene: TRBV27; J gene: TRBJ2-7; D gene: -; clone size: -; CDR3 DNA: TGTGCCAGCAGCCAGGGAGTATGGGTCTGGGAGCAGTACTTC; CDR3 protein: CASSQGVWVWEQYF
V gene: TRBV7-2; J gene: TRBJ2-6; D gene: TRBD1; clone size: once; CDR3 DNA: TGTGCCAGCAGCTCCGACAGGGGAATTTCTGGGGCCAACGTCCTGACTTTC; CDR3 protein: CASSSDRGISGANVLTF
V gene: TRBV9; J gene: TRBJ2-1; D gene: TRBD2; clone size: once; CDR3 DNA: TGTGCCAGCAGCAAGGGACTAACAACCCTTAACAATGAGCAGTTCTTC; CDR3 protein: CASSKGLTTLNNEQFF
V gene: TRBV25-1; J gene: TRBJ2-7; D gene: TRBD1; clone size: -; CDR3 DNA: TGTGCCAGCCATAAAGCCGGGACAGGGGACGAGCAGTACTTC; CDR3 protein: CASHKAGTGDEQYF
V gene: TRBV5-1; J gene: TRBJ2-3; D gene: TRBD2; clone size: -; CDR3 DNA: TGCGCCAGCAGCTTTTTCCAGCGGGAAAGCACAGATACGCAGTATTTT; CDR3 protein: CASSFFQRESTDTQYF
V gene: TRBV15; J gene: TRBJ2-2; D gene: -; clone size: -; CDR3 DNA: TGTGCCACCAGCCTCCCTGGGACAAGTAGGCCGGAGCTGTTTTTT; CDR3 protein: CATSLPGTSRPELFF
V gene: TRBV27; J gene: TRBJ1-5; D gene: -; clone size: -; CDR3 DNA: TGTGCCAGCAGCACCGCGCGAGGGGAATACAATCAGCCCCAGCATTTT; CDR3 protein: CASSTARGEYNQPQHF
V gene: TRBV28; J gene: TRBJ2-7; D gene: -; clone size: -; CDR3 DNA: TGTGCCAGCAGCTGGGGGCAGGGGCCCGACGAGCAGTACTTC; CDR3 protein: CASSWGQGPDEQYF
V gene: TRBV25-1; J gene: TRBJ2-7; D gene: -; clone size: -; CDR3 DNA: TGTGCCAGCAGCGGGAATTACTACGAGCAGTACTTC; CDR3 protein: CASSGNYYEQYF
V gene: TRBV5-6; J gene: TRBJ1-1; D gene: -; clone size: -; CDR3 DNA: TGTGCCAGCAGCGGGGAGGCGAACACTGAAGCTTTCTTT; CDR3 protein: CASSGEANTEAFF
V gene: TRBV15; J gene: TRBJ2-7; D gene: -; clone size: -; CDR3 DNA: TGTGCCACCAGCAGAGAAGGAACTACGAGGGAGCAGTACTTC; CDR3 protein: CATSREGTTREQYF
V gene: TRBV27; J gene: TRBJ2-7; D gene: TRBD2; clone size: -; CDR3 DNA: TGTGCCAGCAGTCTCCGAGCGGGACTAGCGGGAAACGAGCAGTACTTC; CDR3 protein: CASSLRAGLAGNEQYF
V gene: TRBV7-8; J gene: TRBJ2-7; D gene: -; clone size: -; CDR3 DNA: TGTGCCAGCAGCCCTGGGGCCAGTACCTACGAGCAGTACTTC; CDR3 protein: CASSPGASTYEQYF
V gene: TRBV27; J gene: TRBJ2-3; D gene: -; clone size: -; CDR3 DNA: TGTGCCAGCAGTCCGATTTCGGACCTAGGTGGGGATACGCAGTATTTT; CDR3 protein: CASSPISDLGGDTQYF
V gene: TRBV28; J gene: TRBJ2-7; D gene: -; clone size: -; CDR3 DNA: TGTGCCAGCAGTTTACAGACCCCCTACGAGCAGTACTTC; CDR3 protein: CASSLQTPYEQYF
V gene: TRBV5-1; J gene: TRBJ2-7; D gene: -; clone size: -; CDR3 DNA: TGCGCCAGCAGCTTGACCAGTTCCTCCTACGAGCAGTACTTC; CDR3 protein: CASSLTSSSYEQYF
V gene: TRBV19; J gene: TRBJ2-3; D gene: -; clone size: -; CDR3 DNA: TGTGCCAGTAGTATAGAGCCGGGAATAAGCACAGATACGCAGTATTTT; CDR3 protein: CASSIEPGISTDTQYF
V gene: TRBV29-1; J gene: TRBJ2-1; D gene: -; clone size: once; CDR3 DNA: TGCAGCGTCCTGAAAGGCGTTAACAATGAGCAGTTCTTC; CDR3 protein: CSVLKGVNNEQFF
V gene: TRBV10-3; J gene: TRBJ1-1; D gene: -; clone size: once; CDR3 DNA: -; CDR3 protein: CAIGVGMGTGLTFF
V gene: TRBV6-5; J gene: TRBJ2-2; D gene: -; clone size: -; CDR3 DNA: TGTGCCAGCAGTTGGGAAGGGGGGTTCACCGGGGAGCTGTTTTTT; CDR3 protein: CASSWEGGFTGELFF
V gene: TRBV9; J gene: TRBJ1-2; D gene: TRBD1; clone size: -; CDR3 DNA: TGTGCCAGCAGCGCCCAAGGGGGCTTCTATGGCTACACCTTC; CDR3 protein: CASSAQGGFYGYTF
V gene: TRBV27; J gene: TRBJ1-5; D gene: -; clone size: -; CDR3 DNA: TGTGCCAGCAGTTTAGGTGGAGGGTCCCAGCCCCAGCATTTT; CDR3 protein: CASSLGGGSQPQHF
V gene: TRBV7-2; J gene: TRBJ1-5; D gene: TRBD1; clone size: -; CDR3 DNA: TGTGCCAGCAGCTGGACAGGGTTCCGGGGCAATCAGCCCCAGCATTTT; CDR3 protein: CASSWTGFRGNQPQHF
V gene: TRBV28; J gene: TRBJ2-4; D gene: TRBD2; clone size: -; CDR3 DNA: TGTGCCAGCCATACTAGCGGGAGCGTGGAAAACATTCAGTACTTC; CDR3 protein: CASHTSGSVENIQYF
V gene: TRBV5-1; J gene: TRBJ2-1; D gene: TRBD2; clone size: -; CDR3 DNA: TGCGCCAGCAGCTTGGGGGCCTGGGAGGGGCCTTCCTACAATGAGCAGTTCTTC; CDR3 protein: CASSLGAWEGPSYNEQFF
V gene: TRBV2; J gene: TRBJ1-1; D gene: -; clone size: -; CDR3 DNA: TGTGCCAGCATCAAAGTGAACACTGAAGCTTTCTTT; CDR3 protein: CASIKVNTEAFF
V gene: TRBV7-9; J gene: TRBJ2-7; D gene: TRBD2; clone size: -; CDR3 DNA: TGTGCCAGCAGAACACGGGAGGACCCCTCCTACGAGCAGTACTTC; CDR3 protein: CASRTREDPSYEQYF
V gene: TRBV5-4; J gene: TRBJ2-7; D gene: TRBD2; clone size: -; CDR3 DNA: TGTGCCAGCAGCTTACAAGCGGGAGGGCCCCACGAGCAGTACTTC; CDR3 protein: CASSLQAGGPHEQYF
V gene: TRBV27; J gene: TRBJ2-3; D gene: TRBD2; clone size: -; CDR3 DNA: TGTGCCAGCAGTTTAGTGCTAGCGGGAGGGCCCGATACGCAGTATTTT; CDR3 protein: CASSLVLAGGPDTQYF
V gene: TRBV11-2; J gene: TRBJ2-6; D gene: -; clone size: -; CDR3 DNA: TGTGCCTCCGCTTTGGGGGCCAACGTCCTGACTTTC; CDR3 protein: CASALGANVLTF
V gene: TRBV4-3; J gene: TRBJ1-1; D gene: -; clone size: -; CDR3 DNA: TGCGCCAGCAGCCAAGAATACAGGATGCCCACTGAAGCTTTCTTT; CDR3 protein: CASSQEYRMPTEAFF
V gene: TRBV28; J gene: TRBJ2-1; D gene: TRBD2; clone size: -; CDR3 DNA: TGTGCCAGCAGTGGTCAGCGGGAGAGTCCGCAGAATGAGCAGTTCTTC; CDR3 protein: CASSGQRESPQNEQFF
V gene: TRBV27; J gene: TRBJ2-1; D gene: -; clone size: -; CDR3 DNA: TGTGCCAGCAGTTTCCCAGCCCATCGGGAGCAGTTCTTC; CDR3 protein: CASSFPAHREQFF
V gene: TRBV6-1; J gene: TRBJ1-5; D gene: TRBD1; clone size: -; CDR3 DNA: TGTGCCAGCAGTGAGGGGACAGTTACTTATAGCAATCAGCCCCAGCATTTT; CDR3 protein: CASSEGTVTYSNQPQHF
V gene: TRBV7-9; J gene: TRBJ1-1; D gene: -; clone size: few; CDR3 DNA: TGTGCCAGCAGCTCCAGTTCCACCCGGATGAACACTGAAGCTTTCTTT; CDR3 protein: CASSSSSTRMNTEAFF
V gene: TRBV29-1; J gene: TRBJ2-6; D gene: -; clone size: -; CDR3 DNA: TGCAGCGTTGTAGGCCCCGGGGCCAACGTCCTGACTTTC; CDR3 protein: CSVVGPGANVLTF
V gene: TRBV27; J gene: TRBJ2-5; D gene: TRBD1; clone size: -; CDR3 DNA: TGTGCCAGCAGTCCAACCGGGGTGGACAGGGTCGGAGAGACCCAGTACTTC; CDR3 protein: CASSPTGVDRVGETQYF
V gene: TRBV9; J gene: TRBJ2-7; D gene: TRBD1; clone size: -; CDR3 DNA: TGTGCCAGCAGCGGGGGACAGTCCTACGAGCAGTACTTC; CDR3 protein: CASSGGQSYEQYF
V gene: TRBV28; J gene: TRBJ2-7; D gene: -; clone size: -; CDR3 DNA: TGTGCCAGCAGTCCTCCTCGACGGGCCACCTACGAGCAGTACTTC; CDR3 protein: CASSPPRRATYEQYF
V gene: TRBV15; J gene: TRBJ1-4; D gene: TRBD1; clone size: -; CDR3 DNA: TGTGCCACCAGCAGAGATTACCGAAACAGGGGGCCTAATGAAAAACTGTTTTTT; CDR3 protein: CATSRDYRNRGPNEKLFF
V gene: TRBV29-1; J gene: TRBJ1-1; D gene: -; clone size: few; CDR3 DNA: TGCAGCGTTATGTTGGTGAACACTGAAGCTTTCTTT; CDR3 protein: CSVMLVNTEAFF
V gene: TRBV7-9; J gene: TRBJ2-5; D gene: -; clone size: -; CDR3 DNA: TGTGCCAGCAGCTCCCAAGCAGGCCGGGAAGAGACCCAGTACTTC; CDR3 protein: CASSSQAGREETQYF
V gene: TRBV7-9; J gene: TRBJ2-7; D gene: -; clone size: -; CDR3 DNA: TGTGCCAGCAGCTTAGCGGGAGAGACCTACGAGCAGTACTTC; CDR3 protein: CASSLAGETYEQYF
V gene: TRBV4-1; J gene: TRBJ2-2; D gene: -; clone size: -; CDR3 DNA: TGCGCCAGCAGCCAAGAGAGGGGAGGACGGACCGGGGAGCTGTTTTTT; CDR3 protein: CASSQERGGRTGELFF
V gene: TRBV7-2; J gene: TRBJ2-1; D gene: TRBD1; clone size: -; CDR3 DNA: TGTGCCAGCAGTCTCTGGGACAGGGGATACAATGAGCAGTTCTTC; CDR3 protein: CASSLWDRGYNEQFF
V gene: TRBV25-1; J gene: TRBJ2-7; D gene: -; clone size: -; CDR3 DNA: TGTGCCACCTCGATGAGGGGAAGCCACGAGCAGTACTTC; CDR3 protein: CATSMRGSHEQYF
V gene: TRBV9; J gene: TRBJ2-2; D gene: -; clone size: -; CDR3 DNA: TGTGCCAGCAGCGTAAGGGGACCCGGGGAGCTGTTTTTT; CDR3 protein: CASSVRGPGELFF
V gene: TRBV7-9; J gene: TRBJ1-5; D gene: -; clone size: -; CDR3 DNA: TGTGCCAGCAGCTCCGGGGCGCCGGGCAACAATCAGCCCCAGCATTTT; CDR3 protein: CASSSGAPGNNQPQHF
V gene: TRBV29-1; J gene: TRBJ2-2; D gene: TRBD2; clone size: -; CDR3 DNA: TGCAGCGTTGAATTAGCGGGAGTGGGCACCGGGGAGCTGTTTTTT; CDR3 protein: CSVELAGVGTGELFF
V gene: TRBV5-1; J gene: TRBJ2-7; D gene: -; clone size: -; CDR3 DNA: TGCGCCAGCAGCTTGGGGGCAGCCTCCTACGAGCAGTACTTC; CDR3 protein: CASSLGAASYEQYF
V gene: TRBV6-1; J gene: TRBJ1-5; D gene: -; clone size: -; CDR3 DNA: TGTGCCAGCAGTGATCGGGTCCTCTTTCAGCCCCAGCATTTT; CDR3 protein: CASSDRVLFQPQHF
V gene: TRBV27; J gene: TRBJ2-2; D gene: -; clone size: -; CDR3 DNA: TGTGCCAGCACCGGCCACCAATACGGCAACACCGGGGAGCTGTTTTTT; CDR3 protein: CASTGHQYGNTGELFF